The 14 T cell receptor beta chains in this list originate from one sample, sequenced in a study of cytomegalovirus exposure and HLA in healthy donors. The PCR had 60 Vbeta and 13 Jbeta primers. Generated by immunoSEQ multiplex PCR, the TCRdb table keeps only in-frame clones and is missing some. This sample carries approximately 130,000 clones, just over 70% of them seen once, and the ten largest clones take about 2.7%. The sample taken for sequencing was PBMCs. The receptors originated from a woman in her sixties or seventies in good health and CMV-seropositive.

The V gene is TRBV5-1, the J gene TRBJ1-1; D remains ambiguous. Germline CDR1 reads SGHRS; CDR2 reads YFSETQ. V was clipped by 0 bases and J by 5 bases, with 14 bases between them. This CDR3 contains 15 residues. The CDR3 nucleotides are TGCGCCAGCAGCTTGGCCAACCCGTCGGGGACTGAAGCTTTCTTT. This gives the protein CASSLANPSGTEAFF.

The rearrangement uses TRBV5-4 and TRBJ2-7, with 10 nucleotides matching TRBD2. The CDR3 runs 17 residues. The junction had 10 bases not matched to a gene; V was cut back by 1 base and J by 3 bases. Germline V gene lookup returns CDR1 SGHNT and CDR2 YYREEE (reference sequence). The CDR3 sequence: CASSLPGLAETDYEQYF. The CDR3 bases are TGTGCCAGCAGCTTGCCTGGACTAGCGGAAACTGACTACGAGCAGTACTTC.

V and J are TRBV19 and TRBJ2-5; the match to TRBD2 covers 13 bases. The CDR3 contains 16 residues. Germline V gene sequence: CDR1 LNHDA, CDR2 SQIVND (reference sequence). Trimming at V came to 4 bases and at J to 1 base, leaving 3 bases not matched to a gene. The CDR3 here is CASSTTSGGFQETQYF. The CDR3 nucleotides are TGTGCCAGTAGTACGACTAGCGGGGGGTTCCAAGAGACCCAGTACTTC.

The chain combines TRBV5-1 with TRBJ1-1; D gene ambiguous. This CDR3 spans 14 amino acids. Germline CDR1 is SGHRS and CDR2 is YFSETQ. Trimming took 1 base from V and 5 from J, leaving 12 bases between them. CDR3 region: CASSLSTPTTEAFF. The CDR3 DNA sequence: TGCGCCAGCAGCTTGTCCACCCCGACAACTGAAGCTTTCTTT.

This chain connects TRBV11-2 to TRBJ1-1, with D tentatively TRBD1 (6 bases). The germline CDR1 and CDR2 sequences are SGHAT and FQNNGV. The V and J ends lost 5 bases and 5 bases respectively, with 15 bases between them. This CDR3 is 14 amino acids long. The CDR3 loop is CASSLGQTTTEAFF. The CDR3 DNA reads TGTGCCAGCAGCCTAGGACAGACAACGACTGAAGCTTTCTTT.

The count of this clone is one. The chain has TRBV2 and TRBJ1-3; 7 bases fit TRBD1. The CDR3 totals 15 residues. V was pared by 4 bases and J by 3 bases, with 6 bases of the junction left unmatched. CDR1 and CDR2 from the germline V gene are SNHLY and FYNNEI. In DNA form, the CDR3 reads TGTGCCAGCAGTGCACAGGGGCAAGTTGGAAACACCATATATTTT. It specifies CASSAQGQVGNTIYF.

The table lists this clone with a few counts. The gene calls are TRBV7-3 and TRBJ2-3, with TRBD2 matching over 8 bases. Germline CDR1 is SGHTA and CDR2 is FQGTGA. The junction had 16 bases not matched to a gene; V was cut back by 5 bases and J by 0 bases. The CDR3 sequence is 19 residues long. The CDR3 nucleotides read TGTGCCAGCAGCCGAACAAACTTCGGGGGGGGTACTAGCACAGATACGCAGTATTTT. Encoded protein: CASSRTNFGGGTSTDTQYF.

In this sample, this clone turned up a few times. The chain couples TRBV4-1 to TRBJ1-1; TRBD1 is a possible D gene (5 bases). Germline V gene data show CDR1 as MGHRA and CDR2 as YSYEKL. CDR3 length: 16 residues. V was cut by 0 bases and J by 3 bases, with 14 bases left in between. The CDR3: CASSQDGSVGDTEAFF. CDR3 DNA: TGCGCCAGCAGCCAAGATGGTAGTGTAGGGGACACTGAAGCTTTCTTT.

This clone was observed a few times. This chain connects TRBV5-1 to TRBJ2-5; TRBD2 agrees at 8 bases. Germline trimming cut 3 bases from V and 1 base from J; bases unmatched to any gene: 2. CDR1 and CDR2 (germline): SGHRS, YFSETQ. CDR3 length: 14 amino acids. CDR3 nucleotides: TGCGCCAGCAGCTATAGCGGGGCCCAAGAGACCCAGTACTTC. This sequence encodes CASSYSGAQETQYF.

DNA for the CDR3: TGTGCAAGTCGCTTTAGTTCCTTTCGGGAGCGGGGGGGCGTCACAGATACGCAGTATTTT. Amino acids: CASRFSSFRERGGVTDTQYF. This sequence joins TRBV12-2 and TRBJ2-3; whether TRBD2, the table's D call, matches the DNA was not checked. TRBV12-2 is marked as a pseudogene. This CDR3 region has 20 residues.

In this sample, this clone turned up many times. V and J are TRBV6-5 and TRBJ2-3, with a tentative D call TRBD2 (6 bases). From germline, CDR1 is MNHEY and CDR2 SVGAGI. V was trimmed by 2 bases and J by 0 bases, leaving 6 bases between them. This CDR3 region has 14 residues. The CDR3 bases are TGTGCCAGCAGTTACGCGGGGAGCACAGATACGCAGTATTTT. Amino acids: CASSYAGSTDTQYF.

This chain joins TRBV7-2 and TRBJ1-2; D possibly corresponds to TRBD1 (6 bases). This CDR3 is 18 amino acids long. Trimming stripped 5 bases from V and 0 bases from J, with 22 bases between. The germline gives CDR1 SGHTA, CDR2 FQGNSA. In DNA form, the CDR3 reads TGTGCCAGCAGCCGAGAGGGGACAACAATTCTTTCTAACTATGGCTACACCTTC. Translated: CASSREGTTILSNYGYTF.

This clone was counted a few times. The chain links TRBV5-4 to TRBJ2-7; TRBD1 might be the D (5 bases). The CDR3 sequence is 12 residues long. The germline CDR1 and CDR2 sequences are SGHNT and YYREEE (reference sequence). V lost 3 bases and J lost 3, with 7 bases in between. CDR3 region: CASSSTVYEQYF. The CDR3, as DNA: TGTGCCAGCAGCTCGACAGTCTACGAGCAGTACTTC. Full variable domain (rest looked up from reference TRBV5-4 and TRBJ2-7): ETGVTQSPTHLIKTRGQQVTLRCSSQSGHNTVSWYQQALGQGPQFIFQYYREEENGRGNFPPRFSGLQFPNYSSELNVNALELDDSALYLCASSSTVYEQYFGPGTRLTVT.

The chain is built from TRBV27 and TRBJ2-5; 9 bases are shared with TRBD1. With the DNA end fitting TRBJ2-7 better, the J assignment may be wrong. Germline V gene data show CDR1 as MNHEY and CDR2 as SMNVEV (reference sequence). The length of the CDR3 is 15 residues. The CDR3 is CASSLAGQGPYEQYF. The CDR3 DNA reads TGTGCCAGCAGTTTAGCGGGACAGGGACCCTACGAGCAGTACTTC.